These T cell receptor beta chains were read from a single sample in a study of T cell clusters in autoimmune cytopenias. From the multiplex PCR reads, TCRdb lists one entry per CDR3 protein and no DNA. This sample's clone table lists several thousand distinct CDR3 sequences. The same data also went into a second study, on T cell repertoires in aging, cancer and after chemotherapy.

The specimen sequenced was peripheral blood. All receptors derive from a human donor in good health. The CDR3 runs from the conserved cysteine through the conserved F or W. Expanded clones are given a class, and other clones once, few, many or no size at all.

v_gene	abundance	j_gene	CDR3aa
TRBV6-1	-	TRBJ1-5	CASSDYGNSNQPQHF
TRBV7-2	-	TRBJ1-5	CASSLVGQPQHF
TRBV5-5	-	TRBJ2-5	CASSLWGETQYF
TRBV12-3/TRBV12-4	-	TRBJ1-5	CASSLAHQPQHF
TRBV6-2/TRBV6-3	-	TRBJ1-5	CASSKGTVINQPQHF
TRBV6-2/TRBV6-3	-	TRBJ1-5	CASSSDTFLNQPQHF
TRBV11-1	-	TRBJ2-3	CASSLGSSSTDTQYF
TRBV12-3/TRBV12-4	-	TRBJ2-3	CASSLPLAGSTDTQYF
TRBV7-9	-	TRBJ2-2	CASSFGNSGELFF
TRBV19	-	TRBJ1-2	CASSTTPAQYYGYTF
TRBV6-2/TRBV6-3	-	TRBJ2-1	CASSRLAGGQFGNEQFF
TRBV11-3	-	TRBJ2-7	CASSLGSGRIYEQYF
TRBV10-3	-	TRBJ2-7	CAISEWNDGQYF
TRBV29-1	large	TRBJ2-5	CSVEAEEWTQYF
TRBV29-1	medium-sized	TRBJ2-4	CSVAEGTENIQYF
TRBV18	medium-sized	TRBJ2-5	CASSLRGDWETQYF
TRBV10-3	-	TRBJ1-1	CAISEGRVNTEAFF
TRBV19	medium-sized	TRBJ2-1	CASRVFGGGFNYNEQFF
TRBV11-3	medium-sized	TRBJ2-7	CASSAAYEQYF
TRBV4-3	-	TRBJ2-1	CASSPVPYNEQFF
TRBV27	medium-sized	TRBJ2-1	CASSLKSSYNEQFF
TRBV12-3/TRBV12-4	medium-sized	TRBJ2-1	CASSKGTGKGEQFF
TRBV19	medium-sized	TRBJ2-1	CASSPHLAGDSYNEQFF
TRBV6-1	medium-sized	TRBJ2-3	CASSEAPGDTQYF
TRBV6-1	-	TRBJ2-3	CASSIDRTDTQYF
TRBV5-4	-	TRBJ1-4	CASSVGSMSGEKLFF
TRBV7-9	-	TRBJ2-5	CASSLSRETQYF
TRBV15	-	TRBJ2-5	CATSRAKSTRQETQYF
TRBV5-4	-	TRBJ2-2	CASSLVGIDTGELFF
TRBV6-6	-	TRBJ1-5	CASRRTGDNQPQHF
TRBV27	medium-sized	TRBJ2-5	CASSLSWTSGGTETQYF
TRBV29-1	medium-sized	TRBJ2-7	CSVEWGPFNEQYF
TRBV11-2	-	TRBJ2-3	CASSTRTSGGFKTDTQYF
TRBV5-1	-	TRBJ2-1	CASSRELSGEQFF
TRBV5-4	-	TRBJ2-3	CASSPGQTTDTQYF
TRBV27	-	TRBJ1-6	CASSFEGVSHSPLHF
TRBV19	medium-sized	TRBJ1-4	CASSMSEKLFF
TRBV11-2	-	TRBJ2-1	CASSLGTLEQFF
TRBV24-1	-	TRBJ2-3	CATSDHGQGTDTQYF
TRBV15	-	TRBJ1-3	CATSRDRSSGNTIYF
TRBV19	-	TRBJ1-1	CASSGFQGALDTEAFF
TRBV30	-	TRBJ1-1	CAWTRQVNTEAFF
TRBV12-3/TRBV12-4	-	TRBJ2-7	CASSLTVGSYEQYF
TRBV30	-	TRBJ1-5	CAWRGQGNQPQHF
TRBV29-1	medium-sized	TRBJ1-1	CSVPASGENTEAFF
TRBV19	medium-sized	TRBJ1-2	CASRSLVARGYTF
TRBV19	medium-sized	TRBJ2-3	CASTPRSRGHGGDTQYF
TRBV29-1	medium-sized	TRBJ2-5	CSYDKVGRETQYF
TRBV7-9	-	TRBJ1-4	CASNGQGDEKLFF
TRBV6-1	-	TRBJ2-3	CASTDPPGGSDTQYF
TRBV5-6	-	TRBJ2-6	CASSPRGRGNSGANVLTF
TRBV30	medium-sized	TRBJ2-3	CAWSARQVADTQYF
TRBV6-5	-	TRBJ2-1	CASTPLGRGGYNEQFF
TRBV19	-	TRBJ2-1	CASRTENEQFF
TRBV5-5	medium-sized	TRBJ1-4	CASSGGGQEKLFF
TRBV24-1	-	TRBJ2-2	CATSDSTGYDTGELFF
TRBV6-1	-	TRBJ1-1	CASSEAQGGTEAFF
TRBV7-2	-	TRBJ2-5	CASSLEFEGARETQYF
TRBV6-5	medium-sized	TRBJ2-2	CASKRSGDTGELFF
TRBV30	medium-sized	TRBJ2-5	CAWSSGGRETQYF